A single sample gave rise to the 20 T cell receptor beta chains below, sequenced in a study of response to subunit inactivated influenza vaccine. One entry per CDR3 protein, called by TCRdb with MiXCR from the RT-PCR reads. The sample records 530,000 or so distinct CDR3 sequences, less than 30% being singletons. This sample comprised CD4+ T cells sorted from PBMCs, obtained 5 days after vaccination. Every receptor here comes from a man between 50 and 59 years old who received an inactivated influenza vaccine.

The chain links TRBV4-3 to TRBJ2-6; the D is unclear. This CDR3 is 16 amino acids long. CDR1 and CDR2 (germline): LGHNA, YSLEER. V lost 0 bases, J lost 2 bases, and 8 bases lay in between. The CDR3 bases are TGCGCCAGCAGCCAAGATCCAAATCCTGGGGCCAACGTCCTGACTTTC. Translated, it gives CASSQDPNPGANVLTF.

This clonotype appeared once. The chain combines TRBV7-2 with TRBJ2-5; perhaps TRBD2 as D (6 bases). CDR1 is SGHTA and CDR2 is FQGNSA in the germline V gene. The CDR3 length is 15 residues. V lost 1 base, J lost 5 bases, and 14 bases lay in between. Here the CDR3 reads CASSLGAGGWETQYF. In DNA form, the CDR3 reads TGTGCCAGCAGCTTAGGAGCTGGGGGGTGGGAGACCCAGTACTTC.

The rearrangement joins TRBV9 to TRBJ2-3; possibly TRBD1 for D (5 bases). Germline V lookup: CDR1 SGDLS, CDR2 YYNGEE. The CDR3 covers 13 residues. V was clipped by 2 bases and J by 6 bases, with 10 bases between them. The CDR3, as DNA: TGTGCCAGCAGCGTCCAGGGAATGGATACGCAGTATTTT. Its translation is CASSVQGMDTQYF.

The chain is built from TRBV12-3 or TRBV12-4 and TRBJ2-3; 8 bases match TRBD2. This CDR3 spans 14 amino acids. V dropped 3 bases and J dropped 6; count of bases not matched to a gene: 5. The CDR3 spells CASSFRASGDTQYF. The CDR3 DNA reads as TGTGCCAGCAGTTTTAGGGCTAGCGGGGATACGCAGTATTTT.

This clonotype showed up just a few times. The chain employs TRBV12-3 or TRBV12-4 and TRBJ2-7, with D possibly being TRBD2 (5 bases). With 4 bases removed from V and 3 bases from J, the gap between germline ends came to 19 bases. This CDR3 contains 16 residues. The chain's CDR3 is CASSSSDWTGNYEQYF. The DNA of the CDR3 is TGTGCCAGCAGTTCATCTGATTGGACGGGAAACTACGAGCAGTACTTC.

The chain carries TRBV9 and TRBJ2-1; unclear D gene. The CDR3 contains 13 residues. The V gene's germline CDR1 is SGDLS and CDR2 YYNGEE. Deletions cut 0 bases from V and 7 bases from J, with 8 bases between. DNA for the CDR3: TGTGCCAGCAGCGTAGCCAACGAAAATGAGCAGTTCTTC. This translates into CASSVANENEQFF.

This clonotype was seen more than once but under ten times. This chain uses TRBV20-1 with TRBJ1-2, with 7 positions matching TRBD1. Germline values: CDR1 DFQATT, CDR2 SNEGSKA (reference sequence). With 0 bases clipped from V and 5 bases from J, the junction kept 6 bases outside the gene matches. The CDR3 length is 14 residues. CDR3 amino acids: CSARDPRDSYGYTF. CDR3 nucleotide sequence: TGCAGTGCTAGAGATCCCCGGGACAGTTATGGCTACACCTTC.

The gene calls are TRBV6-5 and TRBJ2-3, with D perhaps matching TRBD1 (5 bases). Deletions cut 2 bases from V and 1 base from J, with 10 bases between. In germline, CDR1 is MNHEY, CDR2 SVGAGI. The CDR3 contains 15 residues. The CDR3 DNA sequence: TGTGCCAGCAGTTACCTAGGGGTTGGCACAGATACGCAGTATTTT. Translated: CASSYLGVGTDTQYF.

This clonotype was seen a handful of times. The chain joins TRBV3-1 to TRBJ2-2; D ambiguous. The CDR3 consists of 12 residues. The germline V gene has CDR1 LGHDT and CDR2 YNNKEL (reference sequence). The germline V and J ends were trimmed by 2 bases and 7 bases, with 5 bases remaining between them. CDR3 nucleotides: TGTGCCAGCAGCCAAAACGGCGGGGAGCTGTTTTTT. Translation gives CASSQNGGELFF.

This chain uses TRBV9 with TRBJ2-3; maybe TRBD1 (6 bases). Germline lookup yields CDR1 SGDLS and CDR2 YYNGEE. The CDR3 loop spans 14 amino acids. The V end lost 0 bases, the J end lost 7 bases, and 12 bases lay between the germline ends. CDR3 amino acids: CASSVEGTSNTQYF. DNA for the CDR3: TGTGCCAGCAGCGTAGAGGGGACATCCAATACGCAGTATTTT.

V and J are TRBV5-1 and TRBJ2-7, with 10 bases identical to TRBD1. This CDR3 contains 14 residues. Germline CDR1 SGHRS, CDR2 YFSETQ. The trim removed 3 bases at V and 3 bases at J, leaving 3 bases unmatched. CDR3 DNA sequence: TGCGCCAGCAGCTCCGGGACAGGGGACTACGAGCAGTACTTC. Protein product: CASSSGTGDYEQYF.

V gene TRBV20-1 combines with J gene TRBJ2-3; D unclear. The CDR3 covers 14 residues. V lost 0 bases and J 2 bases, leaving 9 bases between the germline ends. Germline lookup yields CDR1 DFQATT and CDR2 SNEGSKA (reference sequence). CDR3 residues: CSARDKQNTDTQYF. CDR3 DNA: TGCAGTGCTAGAGATAAACAGAACACAGATACGCAGTATTTT.

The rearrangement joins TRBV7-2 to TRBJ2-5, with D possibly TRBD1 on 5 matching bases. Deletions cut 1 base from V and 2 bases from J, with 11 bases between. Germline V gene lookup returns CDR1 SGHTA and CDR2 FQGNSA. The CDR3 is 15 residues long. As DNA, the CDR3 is TGTGCCAGCAGCTTAGATTTTGGGGCGCAAGAGACCCAGTACTTC. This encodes CASSLDFGAQETQYF. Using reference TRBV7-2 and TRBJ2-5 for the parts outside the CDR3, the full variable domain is GAGVSQSPSNKVTEKGKDVELRCDPISGHTALYWYRQSLGQGLEFLIYFQGNSAPDKSGLPSDRFSAERTGGSVSTLTIQRTQQEDSAVYLCASSLDFGAQETQYFGPGTRLLVL.

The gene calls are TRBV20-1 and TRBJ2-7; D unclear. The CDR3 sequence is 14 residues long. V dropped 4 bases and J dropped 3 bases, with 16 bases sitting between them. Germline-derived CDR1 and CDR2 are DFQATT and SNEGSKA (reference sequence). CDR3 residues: CSANPRQWGYEQYF. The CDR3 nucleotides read TGCAGTGCTAATCCCCGCCAATGGGGCTACGAGCAGTACTTC.

CDR3 in amino acids: CSARGSHRGSYNEQFF. CDR3 DNA: TGCAGTGCTAGAGGGTCCCACAGGGGGTCCTACAATGAGCAGTTCTTC. V is TRBV20-1 and J is TRBJ2-1; 8 bases are shared with TRBD1. Germline CDR1 is DFQATT and CDR2 is SNEGSKA (reference sequence). V shed 1 base and J 1 base; nucleotides not matched to a gene: 6. The length of the CDR3 is 16 residues.

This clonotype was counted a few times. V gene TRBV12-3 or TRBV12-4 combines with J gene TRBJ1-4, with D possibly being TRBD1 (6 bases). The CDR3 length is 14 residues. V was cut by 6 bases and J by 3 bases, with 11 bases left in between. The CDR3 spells CASSPTGPNEKLFF. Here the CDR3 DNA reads TGTGCCAGCAGCCCGACAGGACCTAATGAAAAACTGTTTTTT.

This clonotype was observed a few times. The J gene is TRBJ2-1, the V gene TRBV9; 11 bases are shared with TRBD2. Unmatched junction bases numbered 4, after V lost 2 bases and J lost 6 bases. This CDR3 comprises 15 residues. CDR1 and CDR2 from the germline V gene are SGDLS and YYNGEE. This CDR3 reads CASSVLTSGVNEQFF. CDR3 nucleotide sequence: TGTGCCAGCAGCGTCTTGACTAGCGGGGTCAATGAGCAGTTCTTC. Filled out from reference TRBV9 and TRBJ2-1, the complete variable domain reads DSGVTQTPKHLITATGQRVTLRCSPRSGDLSVYWYQQSLDQGLQFLIQYYNGEERAKGNILERFSAQQFPDLHSELNLSSLELGDSALYFCASSVLTSGVNEQFFGPGTRLTVL.

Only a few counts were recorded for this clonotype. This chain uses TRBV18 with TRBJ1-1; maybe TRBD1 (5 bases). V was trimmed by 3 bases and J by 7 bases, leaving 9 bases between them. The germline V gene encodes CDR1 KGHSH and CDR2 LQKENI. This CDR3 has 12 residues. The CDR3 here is CASSPGTFEAFF. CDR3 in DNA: TGTGCCAGCTCACCGGGGACTTTTGAAGCTTTCTTT. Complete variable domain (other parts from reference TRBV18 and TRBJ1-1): NAGVMQNPRHLVRRRGQEARLRCSPMKGHSHVYWYRQLPEEGLKFMVYLQKENIIDESGMPKERFSAEFPKEGPSILRIQQVVRGDSAAYFCASSPGTFEAFFGQGTRLTVV.

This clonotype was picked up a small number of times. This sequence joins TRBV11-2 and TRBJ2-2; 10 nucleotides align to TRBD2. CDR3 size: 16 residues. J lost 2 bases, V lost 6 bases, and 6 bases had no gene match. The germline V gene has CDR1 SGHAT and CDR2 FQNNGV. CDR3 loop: CASRLSGRTNTGELFF. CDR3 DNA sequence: TGTGCCAGCAGACTTAGCGGGAGGACCAACACCGGGGAGCTGTTTTTT.

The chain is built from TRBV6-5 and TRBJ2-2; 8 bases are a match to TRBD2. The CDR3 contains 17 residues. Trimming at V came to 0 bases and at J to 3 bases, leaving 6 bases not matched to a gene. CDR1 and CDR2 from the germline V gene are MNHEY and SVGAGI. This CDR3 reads CASSYSIPGGDTGELFF. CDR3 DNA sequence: TGTGCCAGCAGTTACTCGATTCCGGGAGGGGACACCGGGGAGCTGTTTTTT.